This TCR beta chain was recorded in a study of blood T cell repertoires in COVID-19. Study overall: Acute and convalescent COVID-19 specimens originated in the United States, Italy and Spain. In each case, the material was cDNA or gDNA derived from T cells, B-cell-depleted T cells, or PBMCs.

In the authors' methods: Counts of nucleated cells, estimated from reference gene primer amplification, were obtained. Sequencing used immunoSEQ multiplex PCR; TCRdb keeps in-frame clones, though not all of them. That table gives V, J and clone size, and the DNA gave D and trimming. The table shows some 150,000 clones, with 70% to 90% occurring only once. Trimming took off 0 bases at V and 2 bases at J, with 11 bases between the two ends. Per germline, CDR1 LNHNV and CDR2 YYDKDF (reference sequence). This CDR3 contains 15 residues. The chain has TRBV15 and TRBJ2-7; no firm D call. The TCR sequence derives from a man aged 35-49 years with acute or convalescent COVID-19. What was sequenced was peripheral blood. The CDR3 nucleotides are TGTGCCACCAGCAGAGATCCTCGGGTAACCTACGAGCAGTACTTC. The encoded protein is CATSRDPRVTYEQYF.